This entry features one T cell receptor beta chain sequence. Its antigen is undetermined. TCRdb itself ran the RT-PCR reads through MiXCR, one entry per CDR3 protein. The repertoire holds hundreds of thousands of distinct CDR3 sequences, with approximately 9.9% as singletons. This entry belongs to a study of response to subunit inactivated influenza vaccine. General study points: It was the authors' suggestion that each seasonal influenza vaccination recruits few new T cells.

Germline assignment: CDR1 MDHEN and CDR2 SYDVKM. The V end lost 5 bases, the J end lost 0 bases, and 11 bases lay between the germline ends. This CDR3 has 15 residues. This chain uses TRBV28 with TRBJ1-3; D is unclear. Sample: PBMCs from blood, taken 35 to 45 days after vaccination. This TCR came from a middle-aged man who received an inactivated influenza vaccine. CDR3 residues: CASSRRLLSGNTIYF. In nucleotides, the CDR3 is TGTGCCAGCAGTCGCAGATTGCTCTCTGGAAACACCATATATTTT.